A selection of T cell receptor beta chains follows, all from one sample in a study of CD8 T cells in cerebrospinal fluid in Alzheimer's disease. TCRdb reprocessed the 10x single-cell sequencing reads, with one entry per CDR3 protein and no DNA. In total, the table holds about 850 distinct CDR3 sequences. The sequencing input was cerebrospinal fluid. The origin of the receptors is a human donor with Parkinson's disease. Both conserved end residues are part of each CDR3. The listing skips clone size in some rows; elsewhere it reads once, few, many or a size class.

clone size: medium-sized
CDR3 length: 16
V gene: TRBV4-2
J gene: TRBJ2-1
CDR3 protein: CASSQEMGLPYNEQFF

clone size: large
CDR3 length: 16
V gene: TRBV5-5
J gene: TRBJ1-1
CDR3 protein: CASSLGKGPADTEAFF

clone size: medium-sized
CDR3 length: 17
V gene: TRBV9
J gene: TRBJ1-3
CDR3 protein: CASSPWGHDLSGNTIYF

clone size: hyperexpanded
CDR3 length: 15
V gene: TRBV28
J gene: TRBJ2-1
CDR3 protein: CASSRLERKDNEQFF

clone size: medium-sized
CDR3 length: 12
V gene: TRBV6-6
J gene: TRBJ1-4
CDR3 protein: CASGRTNEKLFF

clone size: medium-sized
CDR3 length: 15
V gene: TRBV6-5
J gene: TRBJ1-1
CDR3 protein: CASSYSMGGISEAFF

clone size: medium-sized
CDR3 length: 16
V gene: TRBV7-8
J gene: TRBJ1-1
CDR3 protein: CASSLGEGMTLAEAFF

clone size: medium-sized
CDR3 length: 15
V gene: TRBV20-1
J gene: TRBJ1-6
CDR3 protein: CSARAPGLKDSPLHF

clone size: medium-sized
CDR3 length: 14
V gene: TRBV5-4
J gene: TRBJ2-1
CDR3 protein: CASSFTHAKDEQFF

clone size: large
CDR3 length: 16
V gene: TRBV12-3/TRBV12-4
J gene: TRBJ2-1
CDR3 protein: CASSLGGSRPYNEQFF

clone size: large
CDR3 length: 18
V gene: TRBV28
J gene: TRBJ2-3
CDR3 protein: CASSVVSLAGGPPYTQYF

clone size: large
CDR3 length: 14
V gene: TRBV18
J gene: TRBJ2-7
CDR3 protein: CASSLSRDLVEVYF

clone size: medium-sized
CDR3 length: 13
V gene: TRBV28
J gene: TRBJ1-5
CDR3 protein: CASGREGNQPQHF

clone size: medium-sized
CDR3 length: 16
V gene: TRBV5-5
J gene: TRBJ1-3
CDR3 protein: CASSGDRALSGNTIYF

clone size: medium-sized
CDR3 length: 14
V gene: TRBV6-5
J gene: TRBJ1-2
CDR3 protein: CASSYLGQEAGYTF

clone size: medium-sized
CDR3 length: 17
V gene: TRBV9
J gene: TRBJ1-1
CDR3 protein: CASSDYRGRSVNTEAFF

clone size: medium-sized
CDR3 length: 14
V gene: TRBV6-6
J gene: TRBJ1-6
CDR3 protein: CASSKRQGNSPLHF

clone size: large
CDR3 length: 13
V gene: TRBV7-6
J gene: TRBJ2-5
CDR3 protein: CASSRSRQETQYF

clone size: medium-sized
CDR3 length: 13
V gene: TRBV20-1
J gene: TRBJ1-5
CDR3 protein: CSAKRGINQPQHF

clone size: medium-sized
CDR3 length: 13
V gene: TRBV27
J gene: TRBJ2-1
CDR3 protein: CASSSSQGFASFF

clone size: large
CDR3 length: 15
V gene: TRBV7-8
J gene: TRBJ2-1
CDR3 protein: CASSSGGLAAIEQFF

clone size: large
CDR3 length: 15
V gene: TRBV4-2
J gene: TRBJ2-7
CDR3 protein: CASSPRDRASYEQYF

clone size: large
CDR3 length: 14
V gene: TRBV2
J gene: TRBJ2-1
CDR3 protein: CASSRLVQYNEQFF

clone size: medium-sized
CDR3 length: 15
V gene: TRBV6-4
J gene: TRBJ1-5
CDR3 protein: CASSAVLTGDQPQHF

clone size: medium-sized
CDR3 length: 14
V gene: TRBV7-2
J gene: TRBJ1-1
CDR3 protein: CASSLAYRNTEAFF

clone size: medium-sized
CDR3 length: 11
V gene: TRBV12-3/TRBV12-4
J gene: TRBJ2-2
CDR3 protein: CASSLRKELFF

clone size: large
CDR3 length: 16
V gene: TRBV5-1
J gene: TRBJ2-1
CDR3 protein: CASSLNEQGPYNEQFF

clone size: medium-sized
CDR3 length: 14
V gene: TRBV6-6
J gene: TRBJ2-3
CDR3 protein: CASSETSGSATQYF

clone size: large
CDR3 length: 15
V gene: TRBV20-1
J gene: TRBJ1-1
CDR3 protein: CSARDPQGAGTEAFF

clone size: large
CDR3 length: 14
V gene: TRBV10-3
J gene: TRBJ1-1
CDR3 protein: CAIRKDRVNTEAFF

clone size: large
CDR3 length: 12
V gene: TRBV5-5
J gene: TRBJ1-2
CDR3 protein: CASTQSVYGYTF

clone size: medium-sized
CDR3 length: 14
V gene: TRBV20-1
J gene: TRBJ2-3
CDR3 protein: CSANSGPRTDTQYF

clone size: medium-sized
CDR3 length: 14
V gene: TRBV28
J gene: TRBJ2-2
CDR3 protein: CASSPQVNTGELFF

clone size: large
CDR3 length: 17
V gene: TRBV6-2/TRBV6-3
J gene: TRBJ2-3
CDR3 protein: CASSSGLAGGSADTQYF

clone size: medium-sized
CDR3 length: 15
V gene: TRBV7-6
J gene: TRBJ2-3
CDR3 protein: CASSLSPASTDTQYF

clone size: medium-sized
CDR3 length: 16
V gene: TRBV20-1
J gene: TRBJ2-7
CDR3 protein: CSARDDLAQRVWEQYF

clone size: medium-sized
CDR3 length: 11
V gene: TRBV20-1
J gene: TRBJ1-2
CDR3 protein: CSVGTDYGYTF

clone size: large
CDR3 length: 13
V gene: TRBV4-3
J gene: TRBJ2-7
CDR3 protein: CASSQERTYEQYF

clone size: medium-sized
CDR3 length: 17
V gene: TRBV20-1
J gene: TRBJ2-1
CDR3 protein: CSAREISGRALYNEQFF

clone size: medium-sized
CDR3 length: 15
V gene: TRBV5-4
J gene: TRBJ1-6
CDR3 protein: CASSPARGLHSPLHF

clone size: NA
CDR3 length: 13
V gene: TRBV7-2
J gene: TRBJ1-5
CDR3 protein: CASSRERNQPQHF

clone size: large
CDR3 length: 17
V gene: TRBV20-1
J gene: TRBJ2-1
CDR3 protein: CSAMGGSGGSSYNEQFF

clone size: medium-sized
CDR3 length: 12
V gene: TRBV6-5
J gene: TRBJ2-5
CDR3 protein: CASRADQETQYF

clone size: medium-sized
CDR3 length: 13
V gene: TRBV6-1
J gene: TRBJ1-5
CDR3 protein: CATTLRVGQPQHF

clone size: medium-sized
CDR3 length: 15
V gene: TRBV28
J gene: TRBJ1-5
CDR3 protein: CASSPGPRTRQPQHF

clone size: medium-sized
CDR3 length: 15
V gene: TRBV9
J gene: TRBJ1-4
CDR3 protein: CASSVTGFTNEKLFF